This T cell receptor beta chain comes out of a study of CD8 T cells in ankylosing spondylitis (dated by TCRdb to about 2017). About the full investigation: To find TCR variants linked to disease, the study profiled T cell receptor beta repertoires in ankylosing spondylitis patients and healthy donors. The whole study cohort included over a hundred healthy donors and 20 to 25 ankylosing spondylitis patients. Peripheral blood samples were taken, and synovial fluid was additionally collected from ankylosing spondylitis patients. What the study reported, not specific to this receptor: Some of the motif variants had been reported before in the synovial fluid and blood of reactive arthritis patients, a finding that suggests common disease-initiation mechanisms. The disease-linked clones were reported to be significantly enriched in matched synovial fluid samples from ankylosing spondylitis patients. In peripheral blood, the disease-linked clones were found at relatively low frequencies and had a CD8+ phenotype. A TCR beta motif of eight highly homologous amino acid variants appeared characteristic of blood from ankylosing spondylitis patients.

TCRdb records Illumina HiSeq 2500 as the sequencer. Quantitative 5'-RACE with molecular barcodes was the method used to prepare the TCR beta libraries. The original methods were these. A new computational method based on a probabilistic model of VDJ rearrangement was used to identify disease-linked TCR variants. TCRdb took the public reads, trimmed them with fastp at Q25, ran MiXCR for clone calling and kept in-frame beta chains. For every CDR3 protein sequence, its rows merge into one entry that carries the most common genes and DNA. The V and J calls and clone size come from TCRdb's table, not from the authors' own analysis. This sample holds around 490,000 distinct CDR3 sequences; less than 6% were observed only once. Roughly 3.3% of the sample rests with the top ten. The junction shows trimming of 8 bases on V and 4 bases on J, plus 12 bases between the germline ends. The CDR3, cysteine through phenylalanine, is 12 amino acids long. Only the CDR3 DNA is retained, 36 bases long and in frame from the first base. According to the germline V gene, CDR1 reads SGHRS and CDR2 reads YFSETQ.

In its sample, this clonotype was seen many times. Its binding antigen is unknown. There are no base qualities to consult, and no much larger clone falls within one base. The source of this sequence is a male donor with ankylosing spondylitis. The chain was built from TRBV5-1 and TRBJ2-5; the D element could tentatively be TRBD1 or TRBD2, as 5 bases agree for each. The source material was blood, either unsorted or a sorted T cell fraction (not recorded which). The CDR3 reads CASKLRGETQYF. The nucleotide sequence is TGCGCCAGTAAACTGAGGGGAGAGACCCAGTACTTC.